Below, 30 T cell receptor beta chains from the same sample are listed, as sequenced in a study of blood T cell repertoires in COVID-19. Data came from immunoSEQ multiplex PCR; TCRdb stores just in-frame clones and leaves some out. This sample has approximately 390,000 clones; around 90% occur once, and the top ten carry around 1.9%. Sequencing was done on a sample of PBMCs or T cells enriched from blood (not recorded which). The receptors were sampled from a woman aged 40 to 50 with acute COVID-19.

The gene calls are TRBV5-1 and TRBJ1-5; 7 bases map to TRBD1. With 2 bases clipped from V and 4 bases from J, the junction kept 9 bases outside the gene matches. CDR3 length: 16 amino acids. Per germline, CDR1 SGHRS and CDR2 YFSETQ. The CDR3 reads CASSLTGTENNQPQHF. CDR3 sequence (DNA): TGCGCCAGCAGCTTAACCGGGACAGAGAATAATCAGCCCCAGCATTTT.

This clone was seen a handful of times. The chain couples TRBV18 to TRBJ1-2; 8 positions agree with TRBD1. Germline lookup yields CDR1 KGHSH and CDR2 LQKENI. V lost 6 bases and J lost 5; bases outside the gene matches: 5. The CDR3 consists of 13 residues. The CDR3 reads CASSPGQEYGYTF. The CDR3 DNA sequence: TGTGCCAGCTCGCCGGGACAGGAATATGGCTACACCTTC.

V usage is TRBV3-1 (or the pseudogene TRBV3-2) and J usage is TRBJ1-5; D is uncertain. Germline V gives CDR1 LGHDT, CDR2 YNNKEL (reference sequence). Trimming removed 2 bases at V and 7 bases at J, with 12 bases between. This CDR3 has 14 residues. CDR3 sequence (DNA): TGTGCCAGCAGCCAACGGAGGTGGGGACAGCCCCAGCATTTT. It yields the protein CASSQRRWGQPQHF.

Here the CDR3 DNA reads TGTGCCTGGAGTGTTTCAGGGAATGGAGGCTACACCTTC. Amino acids: CAWSVSGNGGYTF. The rearrangement uses TRBV30 and TRBJ1-2, with D possibly being TRBD1 (5 bases). The CDR3 covers 13 residues. CDR1 is GTSNPN, CDR2 SVGIG, per germline (reference sequence). Between the trimmed V and J ends, which lost 0 bases and 8 bases, there was a span of 13 bases.

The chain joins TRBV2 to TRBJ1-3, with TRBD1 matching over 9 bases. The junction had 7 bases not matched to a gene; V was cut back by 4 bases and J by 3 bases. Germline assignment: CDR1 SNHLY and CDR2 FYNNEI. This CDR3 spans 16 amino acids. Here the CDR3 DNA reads TGTGCCAGCAGTGTACAGGGGGCGCTTAGTGGAAACACCATATATTTT. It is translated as CASSVQGALSGNTIYF.

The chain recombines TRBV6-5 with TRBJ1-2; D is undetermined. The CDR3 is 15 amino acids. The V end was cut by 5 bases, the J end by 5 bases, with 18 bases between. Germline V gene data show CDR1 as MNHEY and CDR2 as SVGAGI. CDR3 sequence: CASSPNPGPPYGYTF. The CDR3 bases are TGTGCCAGCAGTCCAAATCCGGGTCCCCCTTATGGCTACACCTTC.

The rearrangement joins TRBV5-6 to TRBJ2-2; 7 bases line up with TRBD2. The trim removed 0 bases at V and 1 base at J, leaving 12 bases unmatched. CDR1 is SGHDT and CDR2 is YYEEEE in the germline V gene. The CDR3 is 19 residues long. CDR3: CASSLGEGDVRMNTGELFF. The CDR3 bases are TGTGCCAGCAGCTTGGGGGAGGGCGACGTAAGAATGAACACCGGGGAGCTGTTTTTT.

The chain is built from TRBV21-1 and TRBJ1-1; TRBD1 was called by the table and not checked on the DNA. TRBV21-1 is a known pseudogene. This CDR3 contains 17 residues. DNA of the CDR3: TGTGCCAGCAGCAAGGCCTCCACCAGGGGGGAGAACACTGAAGCTTTCTTT. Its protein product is CASSKASTRGENTEAFF.

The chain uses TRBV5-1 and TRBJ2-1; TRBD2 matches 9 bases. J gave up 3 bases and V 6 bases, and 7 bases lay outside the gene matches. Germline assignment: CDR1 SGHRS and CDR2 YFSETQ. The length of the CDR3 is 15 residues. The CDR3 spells CASTTLRGGYNEQFF. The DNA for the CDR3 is TGCGCCAGCACAACACTGCGGGGGGGCTACAATGAGCAGTTCTTC. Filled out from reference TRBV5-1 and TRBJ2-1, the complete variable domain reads KAGVTQTPRYLIKTRGQQVTLSCSPISGHRSVSWYQQTPGQGLQFLFEYFSETQRNKGNFPGRFSGRQFSNSRSEMNVSTLELGDSALYLCASTTLRGGYNEQFFGPGTRLTVL.

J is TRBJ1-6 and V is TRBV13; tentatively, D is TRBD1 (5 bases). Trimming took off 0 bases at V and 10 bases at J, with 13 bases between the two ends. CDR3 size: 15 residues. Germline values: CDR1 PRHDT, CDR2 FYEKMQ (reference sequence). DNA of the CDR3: TGTGCCAGCAGCTTAGGCCGGGGGGGGAAATCACCCCTCCACTTT. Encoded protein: CASSLGRGGKSPLHF.

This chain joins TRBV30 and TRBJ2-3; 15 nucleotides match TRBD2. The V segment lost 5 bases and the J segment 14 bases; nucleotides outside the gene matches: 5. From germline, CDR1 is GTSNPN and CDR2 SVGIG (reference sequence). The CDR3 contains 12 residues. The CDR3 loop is CAWWTSGGAGYF. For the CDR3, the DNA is TGTGCCTGGTGGACTAGCGGGGGGGCCGGGTATTTT.

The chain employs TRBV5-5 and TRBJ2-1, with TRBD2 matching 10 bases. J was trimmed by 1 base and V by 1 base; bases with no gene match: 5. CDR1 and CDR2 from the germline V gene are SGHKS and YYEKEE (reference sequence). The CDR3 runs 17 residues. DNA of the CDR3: TGTGCCAGCAGCTTGAGGCTAGCGGGGGTTTCCTACAATGAGCAGTTCTTC. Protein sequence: CASSLRLAGVSYNEQFF.

The CDR3 nucleotides are TGTGCCAGCACCGTCGGAGGAAACCAAGAGACCCAGTACTTC. It specifies CASTVGGNQETQYF. The gene calls are TRBV28 and TRBJ2-5; D is perhaps TRBD2 (5 bases). The germline gives CDR1 MDHEN, CDR2 SYDVKM. The CDR3 is 14 residues long. Trimming pared 7 bases from V and 0 bases from J, leaving 12 bases between. Combining the CDR3 with reference TRBV28 and TRBJ2-5 gives the whole variable domain DVKVTQSSRYLVKRTGEKVFLECVQDMDHENMFWYRQDPGLGLRLIYFSYDVKMKEKGDIPEGYSVSREKKERFSLILESASTNQTSMYLCASTVGGNQETQYFGPGTRLLVL.

The CDR3 DNA sequence: TGTGCCAGCAGTGAAGCAGAGTTTAGGAACACTGAAGCTTTCTTT. Translated, it gives CASSEAEFRNTEAFF. V gene TRBV2 combines with J gene TRBJ1-1; D is undetermined. This CDR3 spans 15 amino acids. V lost 0 bases to trimming and J lost 1 base, with 9 bases between them. CDR1 and CDR2 (germline): SNHLY, FYNNEI.

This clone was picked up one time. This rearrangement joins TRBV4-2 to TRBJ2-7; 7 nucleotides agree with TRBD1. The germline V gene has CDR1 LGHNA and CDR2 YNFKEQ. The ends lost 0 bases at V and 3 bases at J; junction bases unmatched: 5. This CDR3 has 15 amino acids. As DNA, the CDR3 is TGTGCCAGCAGCCAAGAGCCCGGGACAGTCTACGAGCAGTACTTC. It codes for CASSQEPGTVYEQYF.

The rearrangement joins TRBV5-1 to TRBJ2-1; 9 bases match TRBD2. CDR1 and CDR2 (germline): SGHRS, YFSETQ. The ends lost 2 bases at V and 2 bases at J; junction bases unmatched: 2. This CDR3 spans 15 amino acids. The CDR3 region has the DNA TGCGCCAGCAGCTTTAGCGGGGGCCCCTACAATGAGCAGTTCTTC. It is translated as CASSFSGGPYNEQFF. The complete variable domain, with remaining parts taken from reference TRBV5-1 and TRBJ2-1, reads KAGVTQTPRYLIKTRGQQVTLSCSPISGHRSVSWYQQTPGQGLQFLFEYFSETQRNKGNFPGRFSGRQFSNSRSEMNVSTLELGDSALYLCASSFSGGPYNEQFFGPGTRLTVL.

The CDR3: CASSLVPSSGSTDTQYF. In nucleotides, the CDR3 is TGTGCCAGCAGCTTAGTTCCGTCTAGCGGAAGCACAGATACGCAGTATTTT. The rearrangement joins TRBV7-6 to TRBJ2-3; TRBD2 agrees at 7 bases. This CDR3 spans 17 amino acids. V was clipped by 1 base and J by 0 bases; unmatched bases: 7. CDR1 and CDR2 (germline): SGHVS, FNYEAQ. The variable domain in full, completed from reference TRBV7-6 and TRBJ2-3, reads GAGVSQSPRYKVTKRGQDVALRCDPISGHVSLYWYRQALGQGPEFLTYFNYEAQQDKSGLPNDRFSAERPEGSISTLTIQRTEQRDSAMYRCASSLVPSSGSTDTQYFGPGTRLTVL.

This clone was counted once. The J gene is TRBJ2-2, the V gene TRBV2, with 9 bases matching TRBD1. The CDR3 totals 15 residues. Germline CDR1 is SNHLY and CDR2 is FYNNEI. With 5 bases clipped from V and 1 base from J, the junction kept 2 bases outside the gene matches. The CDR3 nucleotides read TGTGCCAGCAGTCTGACAGGGGGGAACACCGGGGAGCTGTTTTTT. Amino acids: CASSLTGGNTGELFF.

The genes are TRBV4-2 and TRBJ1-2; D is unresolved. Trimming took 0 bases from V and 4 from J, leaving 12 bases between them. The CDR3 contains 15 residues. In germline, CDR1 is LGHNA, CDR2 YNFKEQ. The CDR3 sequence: CASSQDLREVYGYTF. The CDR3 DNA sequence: TGTGCCAGCAGCCAAGATCTCCGGGAAGTCTATGGCTACACCTTC.

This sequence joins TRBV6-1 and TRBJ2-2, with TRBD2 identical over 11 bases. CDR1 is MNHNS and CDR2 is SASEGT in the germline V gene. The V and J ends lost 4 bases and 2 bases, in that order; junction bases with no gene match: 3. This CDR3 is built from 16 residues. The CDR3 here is CASSVGLAGNTGELFF. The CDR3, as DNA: TGTGCCAGCAGTGTTGGACTAGCGGGCAACACCGGGGAGCTGTTTTTT.

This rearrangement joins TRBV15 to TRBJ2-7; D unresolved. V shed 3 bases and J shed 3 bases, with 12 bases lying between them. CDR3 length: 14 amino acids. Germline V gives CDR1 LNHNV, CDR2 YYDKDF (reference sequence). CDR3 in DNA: TGTGCCACCAGCAGGATACTCTCTGGCTACGAGCAGTACTTC. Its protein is CATSRILSGYEQYF.

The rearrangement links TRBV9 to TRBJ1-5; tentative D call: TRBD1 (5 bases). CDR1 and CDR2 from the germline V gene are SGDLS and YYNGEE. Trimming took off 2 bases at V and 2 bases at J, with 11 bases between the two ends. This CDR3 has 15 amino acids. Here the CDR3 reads CASSVGAQGNQPQHF. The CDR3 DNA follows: TGTGCCAGCAGCGTTGGGGCGCAGGGCAATCAGCCCCAGCATTTT.

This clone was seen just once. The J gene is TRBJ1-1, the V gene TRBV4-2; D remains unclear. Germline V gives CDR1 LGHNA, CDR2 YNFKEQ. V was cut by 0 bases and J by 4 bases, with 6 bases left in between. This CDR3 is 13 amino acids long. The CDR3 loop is CASSQDAGTEAFF. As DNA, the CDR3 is TGTGCCAGCAGCCAAGACGCGGGCACTGAAGCTTTCTTT.

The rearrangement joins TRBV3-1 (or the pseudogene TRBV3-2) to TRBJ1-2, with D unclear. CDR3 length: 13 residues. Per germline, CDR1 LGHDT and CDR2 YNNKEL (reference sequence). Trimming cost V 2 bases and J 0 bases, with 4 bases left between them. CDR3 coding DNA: TGTGCCAGCAGCCAACCAGCTAACTATGGCTACACCTTC. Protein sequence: CASSQPANYGYTF.

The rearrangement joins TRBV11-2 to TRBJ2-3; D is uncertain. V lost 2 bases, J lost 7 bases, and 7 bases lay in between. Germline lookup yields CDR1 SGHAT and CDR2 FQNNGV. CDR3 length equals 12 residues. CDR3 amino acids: CASSLMAHTQYF. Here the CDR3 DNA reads TGTGCCAGCAGCTTAATGGCTCATACGCAGTATTTT.

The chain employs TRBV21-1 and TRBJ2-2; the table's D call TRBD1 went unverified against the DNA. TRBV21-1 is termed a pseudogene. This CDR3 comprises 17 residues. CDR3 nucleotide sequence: TGTGCCAGCAGCAAAGCGCTCCAGGCGACGAACACCGGGGAGCTGTTTTTT. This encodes CASSKALQATNTGELFF.

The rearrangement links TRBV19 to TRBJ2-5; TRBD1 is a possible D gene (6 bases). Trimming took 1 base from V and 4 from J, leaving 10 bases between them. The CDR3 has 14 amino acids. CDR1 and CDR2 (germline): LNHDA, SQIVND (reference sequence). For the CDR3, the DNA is TGTGCCAGTAGTATAGCAGGGGATTCAGAGACCCAGTACTTC. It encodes CASSIAGDSETQYF.

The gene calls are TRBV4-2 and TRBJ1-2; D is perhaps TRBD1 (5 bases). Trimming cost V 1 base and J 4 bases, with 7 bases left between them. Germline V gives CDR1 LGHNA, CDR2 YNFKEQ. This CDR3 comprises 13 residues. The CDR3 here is CASSQVRAYGYTF. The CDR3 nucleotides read TGTGCCAGCAGCCAAGTCAGGGCCTATGGCTACACCTTC.

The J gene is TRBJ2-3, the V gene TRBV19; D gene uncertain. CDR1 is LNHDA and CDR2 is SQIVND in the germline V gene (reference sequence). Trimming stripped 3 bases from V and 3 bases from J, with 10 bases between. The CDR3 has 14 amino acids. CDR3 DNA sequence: TGTGCCAGTAGTATGGCAGATTGGACAGATACGCAGTATTTT. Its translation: CASSMADWTDTQYF.

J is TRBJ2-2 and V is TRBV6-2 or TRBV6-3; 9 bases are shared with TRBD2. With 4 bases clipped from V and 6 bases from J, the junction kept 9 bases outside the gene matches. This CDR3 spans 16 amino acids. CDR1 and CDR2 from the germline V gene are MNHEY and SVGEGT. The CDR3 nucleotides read TGTGCCAGCAGTTCACGAGTCCCTAGCGGGGCCGGGGAGCTGTTTTTT. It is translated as CASSSRVPSGAGELFF.